This record concerns one T cell receptor (beta chain) sequence. The antigen remains unidentified. TCR alpha and TCR beta cDNA libraries carrying sample barcodes and UMIs came from 5'RACE with constant-segment primers. MiXCR, applied by TCRdb to the 5' RACE reads, yields one record per CDR3 protein. The sample consists of 400,000 to 500,000 distinct CDR3 sequences, around 19% of them appearing once. V shed 4 bases and J shed 3 bases, with 14 bases lying between them. The V gene's germline CDR1 is SEHNR and CDR2 FQNEAQ (reference sequence). CDR3 length: 15 residues. These data come from a study of T-cell memory formation after mild COVID-19. General observations from the study: Contracting CD4+ clones were located mainly in CM and EM, and CD8+ clones in EMRA. Some clones that responded were present in memory (sampled pre-infection), which suggests cross-reactive memory joined.

The chain joins TRBV7-9 to TRBJ2-3; D is perhaps TRBD1 or TRBD2 (6 bases each). The receptor comes from an adult woman who had mild COVID-19 (a few samples of this study predate the infection). Cell type and time point are not known. Sequencing was done on a sample of PBMCs or a T cell subset sorted from them (not recorded which). Here the CDR3 DNA reads TGTGCCAGCAGCTCGACGGGGGCCCGGACAGATACGCAGTATTTT. It translates to CASSSTGARTDTQYF.